This T cell receptor beta chain comes out of a study of T-cell reconstitution after alpha-beta-depleted transplantation in children. Regarding the study as a whole: Several hundred expanded graft clones reportedly gave rise to the alpha-beta T cells present about two months after transplant. From newly produced T cells came most of the T-cell counts and diversity one year after transplant. Diversity of TCRbeta at day 60 was high in some patients, arising from surviving recipient T cells and thymic progenitors.

Turning to this clonotype: Its antigen is still unknown.

Preparation of the TCRbeta library used unique molecular identifiers. TCRdb reanalysed the PCR reads using MiXCR and keeps one entry per CDR3 protein. The sample contains about 600,000 distinct CDR3 sequences, 10% to 15% of which appear only once. V shed 3 bases, J shed 6 bases, and the junction held 8 bases outside the gene matches. There are 17 residues in the CDR3. In germline, CDR1 is PRHDT, CDR2 FYEKMQ (reference sequence). The receptor comes from a male patient younger than 18 who had a stem cell transplant for acute myeloid leukemia, so the T cells may come from the graft donor. The V and J genes are TRBV13 and TRBJ2-3; TRBD2 aligns across 14 bases. The material sequenced was PBMCs, mostly from graft donor cells, taken 360 days after TCRalphabeta/CD19-depleted stem cell transplant. CDR3: CASSFPTSGRAGDTQYF. DNA for the CDR3: TGTGCCAGCAGCTTCCCGACTAGCGGGAGGGCTGGGGATACGCAGTATTTT. The full variable domain, in which reference TRBV13 and TRBJ2-3 provide the parts outside the CDR3, is AAGVIQSPRHLIKEKRETATLKCYPIPRHDTVYWYQQGPGQDPQFLISFYEKMQSDKGSIPDRFSAQQFSDYHSELNMSSLELGDSALYFCASSFPTSGRAGDTQYFGPGTRLTVL.